The 12 T cell receptor beta chains below were found in one sample sequenced in a study of blood T cell repertoires in COVID-19. Here immunoSEQ multiplex PCR was the method, and the copy in TCRdb shows in-frame clones only, minus some. Of 350,000 to 500,000 clones listed, nearly 90% were seen once; the top ten hold about 1.5%. The sample was PBMCs or T cells enriched from blood (not recorded which). The source of these receptors is a woman aged 18 to 35 who had been exposed to COVID-19.

Comment on this clone: Other DNA sequences in this specimen translate into the identical CDR3. The chain is built from TRBV11-3 and TRBJ2-1, with D maybe TRBD1 (5 bases). Trimming removed 1 base from V and 3 bases from J, with 7 bases in between. The CDR3 loop spans 14 amino acids. Germline V gene lookup returns CDR1 SGHNT and CDR2 YENEEA. The CDR3 protein is CASSLGGSYNEQFF. The CDR3 DNA reads TGTGCCAGCAGCTTAGGGGGCAGCTACAATGAGCAGTTCTTC.

This clone appeared a single time. This chain joins TRBV6-5 and TRBJ2-2, with 10 bases identical to TRBD1. The CDR3 spans 13 residues. Losses at the gene ends were 7 bases for V and 10 bases for J; bases not matched to a gene: 6. From germline, CDR1 is MNHEY and CDR2 SVGAGI. CDR3 coding DNA: TGTGCCAGCAAAGGACAGGGGGTAGTGGAGCTGTTTTTT. Protein product: CASKGQGVVELFF.

J is TRBJ2-1 and V is TRBV11-3, with 8 bases matching TRBD1. Looked up from germline, CDR1 is SGHNT and CDR2 is YENEEA. The CDR3 is made up of 14 amino acids. J lost 10 bases, V lost 5 bases, and 10 bases had no gene match. CDR3: CASSQTGATGEQFF. The CDR3 bases are TGTGCCAGCAGCCAGACAGGGGCCACGGGGGAGCAGTTCTTC.

About this clone itself: At one end the junction does not follow the germline gene, possibly because of a read error. The rearrangement links TRBV20-1 to TRBJ1-2; D not certain. The CDR3 spans 9 residues. Germline loops: CDR1 DFQATT, CDR2 SNEGSKA (reference sequence). The CDR3 DNA reads as TGCAGTGCTCCCTCTCCAACTTTCTTC. This translates into CSAPSPTFF.

The chain uses TRBV5-6 and TRBJ1-1; D gene ambiguous. Trimming removed 0 bases at V and 6 bases at J, with 9 bases between. Germline CDR1 SGHDT, CDR2 YYEEEE. The CDR3 runs 13 residues. The CDR3 region is CASSLVRPSEAFF. The CDR3 DNA follows: TGTGCCAGCAGCTTGGTGCGGCCGTCTGAAGCTTTCTTT.

This chain joins TRBV30 and TRBJ2-3, with TRBD2 identical over 11 bases. The trim removed 5 bases at V and 5 bases at J, leaving 6 bases unmatched. There are 14 residues in the CDR3. CDR1 GTSNPN and CDR2 SVGIG come from the germline V gene (reference sequence). CDR3 DNA sequence: TGTGCCTGGGTCCTAGCGGGGGGAGGAGATACGCAGTATTTT. It translates to CAWVLAGGGDTQYF.

The V and J genes are TRBV11-3 and TRBJ2-2; D is undetermined. The germline V and J ends were trimmed by 1 base and 4 bases, with 10 bases remaining between them. The CDR3 covers 15 residues. Germline assignment: CDR1 SGHNT and CDR2 YENEEA. The CDR3 DNA follows: TGTGCCAGCAGCTTAGGAGGCAGTGGCACCGGGGAGCTGTTTTTT. Its translation: CASSLGGSGTGELFF. Complete variable domain (other parts from reference TRBV11-3 and TRBJ2-2): EAGVVQSPRYKIIEKKQPVAFWCNPISGHNTLYWYLQNLGQGPELLIRYENEEAVDDSQLPKDRFSAERLKGVDSTLKIQPAELGDSAVYLCASSLGGSGTGELFFGEGSRLTVL.

The chain links TRBV6-2 or TRBV6-3 to TRBJ2-1; 14 bases match TRBD2. Germline CDR1 is MNHEY and CDR2 is SVGEGT. Losses at the gene ends were 5 bases for V and 2 bases for J; bases not matched to a gene: 14. The CDR3 is 20 residues long. For the CDR3, the DNA is TGTGCCAGCAGTCAACCGGGACTAGCGGGAGTTACTGCGGCCTACAATGAGCAGTTCTTC. Translation gives CASSQPGLAGVTAAYNEQFF.

The rearrangement links TRBV5-4 to TRBJ2-2; 9 nucleotides match TRBD1. V lost 4 bases and J lost 6; bases outside the gene matches: 13. CDR3 length: 17 amino acids. Germline V gene sequence: CDR1 SGHNT, CDR2 YYREEE (reference sequence). CDR3 in DNA: TGTGCCAGCAGCGTGGACAGGGGAGGTGTTACGGCCGGGGAGCTGTTTTTT. Protein: CASSVDRGGVTAGELFF.

This clone was found a few times. The chain links TRBV18 to TRBJ1-1; D uncertain. Trimming shortened V by 1 base and J by 0 bases, and 6 bases separated the two germline ends. CDR3 length: 14 amino acids. The V gene's germline CDR1 is KGHSH and CDR2 LQKENI. CDR3 bases: TGTGCCAGCTCACCACGACAAATGAACACTGAAGCTTTCTTT. It yields the protein CASSPRQMNTEAFF. Filled out from reference TRBV18 and TRBJ1-1, the complete variable domain reads NAGVMQNPRHLVRRRGQEARLRCSPMKGHSHVYWYRQLPEEGLKFMVYLQKENIIDESGMPKERFSAEFPKEGPSILRIQQVVRGDSAAYFCASSPRQMNTEAFFGQGTRLTVV.

This rearrangement joins TRBV2 to TRBJ1-1; a possible D gene is TRBD1 (6 bases). CDR1 is SNHLY, CDR2 FYNNEI, per germline. V was trimmed by 5 bases and J by 3 bases, leaving 10 bases between them. The CDR3 consists of 13 residues. The CDR3 region has the DNA TGTGCCAGCAGTCGAGACAGGTACACTGAAGCTTTCTTT. The encoded protein is CASSRDRYTEAFF.

The V and J genes are TRBV13 and TRBJ2-7; the match to TRBD1 covers 8 bases. This CDR3 region has 14 residues. Germline assignment: CDR1 PRHDT and CDR2 FYEKMQ (reference sequence). Unmatched junction bases numbered 4, after V lost 0 bases and J lost 6 bases. The CDR3 reads CASSLGTGVGEQYF. The DNA of the CDR3 is TGTGCCAGCAGCTTAGGGACAGGGGTCGGCGAGCAGTACTTC.